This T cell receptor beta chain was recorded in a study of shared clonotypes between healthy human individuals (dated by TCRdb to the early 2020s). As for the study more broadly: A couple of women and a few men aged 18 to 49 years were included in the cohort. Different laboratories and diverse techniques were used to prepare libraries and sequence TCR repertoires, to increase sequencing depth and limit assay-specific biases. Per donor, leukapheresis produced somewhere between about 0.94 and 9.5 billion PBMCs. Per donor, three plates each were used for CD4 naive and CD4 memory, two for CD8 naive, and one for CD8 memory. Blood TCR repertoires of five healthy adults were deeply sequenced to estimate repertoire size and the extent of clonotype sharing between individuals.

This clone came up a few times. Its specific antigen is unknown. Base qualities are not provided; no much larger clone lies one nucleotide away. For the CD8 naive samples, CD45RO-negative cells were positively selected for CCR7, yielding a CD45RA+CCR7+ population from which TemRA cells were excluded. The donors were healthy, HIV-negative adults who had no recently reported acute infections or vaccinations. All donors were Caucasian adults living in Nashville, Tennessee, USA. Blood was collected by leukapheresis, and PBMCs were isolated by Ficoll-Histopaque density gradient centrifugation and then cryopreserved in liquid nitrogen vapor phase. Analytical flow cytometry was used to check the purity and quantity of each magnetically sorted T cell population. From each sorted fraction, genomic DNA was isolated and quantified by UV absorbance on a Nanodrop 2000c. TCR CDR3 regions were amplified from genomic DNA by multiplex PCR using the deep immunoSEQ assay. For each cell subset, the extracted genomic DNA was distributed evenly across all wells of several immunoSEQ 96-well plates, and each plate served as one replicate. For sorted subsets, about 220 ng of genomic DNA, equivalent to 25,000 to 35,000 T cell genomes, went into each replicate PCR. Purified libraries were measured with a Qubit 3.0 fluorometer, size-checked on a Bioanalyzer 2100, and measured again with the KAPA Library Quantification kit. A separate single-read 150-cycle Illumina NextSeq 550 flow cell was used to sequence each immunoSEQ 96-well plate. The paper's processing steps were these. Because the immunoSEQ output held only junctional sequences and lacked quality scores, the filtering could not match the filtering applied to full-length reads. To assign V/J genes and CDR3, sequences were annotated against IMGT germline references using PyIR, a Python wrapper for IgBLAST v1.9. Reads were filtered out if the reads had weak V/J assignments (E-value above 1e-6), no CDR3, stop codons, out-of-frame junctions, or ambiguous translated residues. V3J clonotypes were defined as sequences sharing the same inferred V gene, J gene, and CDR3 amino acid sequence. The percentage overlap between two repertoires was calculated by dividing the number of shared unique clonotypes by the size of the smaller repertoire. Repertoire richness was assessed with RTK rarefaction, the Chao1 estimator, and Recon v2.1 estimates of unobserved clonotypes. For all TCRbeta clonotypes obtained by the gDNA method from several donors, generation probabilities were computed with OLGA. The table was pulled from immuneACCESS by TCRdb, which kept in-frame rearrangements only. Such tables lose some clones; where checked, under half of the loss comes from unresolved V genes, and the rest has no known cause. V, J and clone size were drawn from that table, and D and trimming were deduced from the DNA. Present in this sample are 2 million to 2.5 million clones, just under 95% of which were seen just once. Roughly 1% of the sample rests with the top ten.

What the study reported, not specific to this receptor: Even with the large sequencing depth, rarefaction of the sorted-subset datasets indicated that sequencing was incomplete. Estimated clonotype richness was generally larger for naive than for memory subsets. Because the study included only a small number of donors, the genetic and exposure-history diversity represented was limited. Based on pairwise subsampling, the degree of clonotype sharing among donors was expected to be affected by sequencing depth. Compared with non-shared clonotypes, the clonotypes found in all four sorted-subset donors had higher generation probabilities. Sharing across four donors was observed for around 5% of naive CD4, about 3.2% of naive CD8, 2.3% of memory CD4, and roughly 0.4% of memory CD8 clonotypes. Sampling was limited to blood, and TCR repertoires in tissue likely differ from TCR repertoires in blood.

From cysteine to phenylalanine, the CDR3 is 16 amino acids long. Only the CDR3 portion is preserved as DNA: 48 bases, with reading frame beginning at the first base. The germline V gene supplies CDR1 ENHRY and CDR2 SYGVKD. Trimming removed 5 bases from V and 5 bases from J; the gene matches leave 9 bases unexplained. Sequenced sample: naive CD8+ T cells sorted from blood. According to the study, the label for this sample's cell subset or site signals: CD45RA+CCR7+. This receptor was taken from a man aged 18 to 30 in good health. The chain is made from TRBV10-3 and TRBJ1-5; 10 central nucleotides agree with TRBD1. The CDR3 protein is CAISTRDRGFDQPQHF. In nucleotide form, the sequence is TGTGCCATCAGTACCCGGGACAGGGGTTTCGATCAGCCCCAGCATTTT.